This T cell receptor (beta chain) is drawn from a study of blood T cell repertoires in COVID-19. The CDR3 loop spans 14 amino acids. Germline CDR1 is SGHTS and CDR2 is YDEGEE. The J segment lost 2 bases and the V segment lost 3 bases, leaving 3 bases of the junction unmatched. This clone was found once. Some clones are missing from TCRdb's copy, which holds only in-frame ones; the method was immunoSEQ multiplex PCR. The sample includes about 290,000 clones, just under 90% of them seen just once. The chain carries TRBV5-8 and TRBJ1-2; 8 bases agree with TRBD1. The receptor was derived from a woman younger than 45 with COVID-19, enrolled during active disease. Material for sequencing was peripheral blood. The CDR3 loop reads CASSWTGRNYGYTF. CDR3 bases: TGTGCCAGCAGCTGGACAGGGCGGAACTATGGCTACACCTTC. Combining the CDR3 with reference TRBV5-8 and TRBJ1-2 gives the whole variable domain EAGVTQSPTHLIKTRGQQATLRCSPISGHTSVYWYQQALGLGLQFLLWYDEGEERNRGNFPPRFSGRQFPNYSSELNVNALELEDSALYLCASSWTGRNYGYTFGSGTRLTVV.